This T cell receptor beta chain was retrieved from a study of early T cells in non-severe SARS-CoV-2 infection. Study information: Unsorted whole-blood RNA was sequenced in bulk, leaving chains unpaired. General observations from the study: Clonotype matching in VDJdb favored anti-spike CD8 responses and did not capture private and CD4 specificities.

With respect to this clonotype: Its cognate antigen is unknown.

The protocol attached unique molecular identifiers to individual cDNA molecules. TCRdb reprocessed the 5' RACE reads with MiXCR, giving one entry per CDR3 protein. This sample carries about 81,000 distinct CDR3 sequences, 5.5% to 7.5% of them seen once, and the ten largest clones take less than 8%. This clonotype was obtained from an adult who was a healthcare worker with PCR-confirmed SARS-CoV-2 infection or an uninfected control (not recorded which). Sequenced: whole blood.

The CDR3 DNA reads as TGTGCCAGCAGTCACGATACAGGCTTTACCACCTACGAGCAGTACTTC. Translated: CASSHDTGFTTYEQYF. The rearrangement links TRBV28 to TRBJ2-7; a possible D gene is TRBD1 (5 bases). CDR1 and CDR2 from the germline V gene are MDHEN and SYDVKM. This CDR3 is 16 amino acids long. The germline V and J ends were trimmed by 5 bases and 2 bases, with 19 bases remaining between them.